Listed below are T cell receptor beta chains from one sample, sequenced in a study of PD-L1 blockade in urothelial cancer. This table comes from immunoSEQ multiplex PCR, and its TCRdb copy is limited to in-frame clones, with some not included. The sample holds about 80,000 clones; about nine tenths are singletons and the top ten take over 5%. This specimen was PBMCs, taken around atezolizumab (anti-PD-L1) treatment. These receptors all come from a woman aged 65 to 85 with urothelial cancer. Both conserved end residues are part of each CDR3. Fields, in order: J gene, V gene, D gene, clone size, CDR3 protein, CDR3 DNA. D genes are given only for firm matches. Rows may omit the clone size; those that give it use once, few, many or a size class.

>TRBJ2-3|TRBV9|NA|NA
CASSRAILGTDTQYF
TGTGCCAGCAGCCGCGCAATATTGGGCACAGATACGCAGTATTTT
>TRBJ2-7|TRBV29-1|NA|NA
CSVVGLHLYEQYF
TGCAGCGTTGTTGGGCTACATCTATACGAGCAGTACTTC
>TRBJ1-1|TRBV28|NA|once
CASSRFQGLLNTEAFF
TGTGCCAGCTCCCGTTTCCAGGGACTCTTGAACACTGAAGCTTTCTTT
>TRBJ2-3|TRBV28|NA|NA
CASSPVLDGTDTQYF
TGTGCCAGCAGCCCTGTACTAGATGGCACAGATACGCAGTATTTT
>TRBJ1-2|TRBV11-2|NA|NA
CASSLMASNYGYTF
TGTGCCAGCAGCTTAATGGCTTCGAACTATGGCTACACCTTC
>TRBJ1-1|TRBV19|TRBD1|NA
CASSIEWDRGLGAFF
TGTGCCAGTAGTATAGAGTGGGACAGGGGGCTTGGAGCTTTCTTT
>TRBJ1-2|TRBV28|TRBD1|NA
CASVRDSYGYTF
TGTGCCAGCGTCCGGGACAGTTATGGCTACACCTTC
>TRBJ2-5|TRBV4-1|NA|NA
CASSQERAVTGTQETQYF
TGCGCCAGCAGCCAAGAGAGGGCAGTGACCGGAACCCAAGAGACCCAGTACTTC
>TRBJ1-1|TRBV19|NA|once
CASSIVLSTEAFF
TGTGCCAGTAGTATAGTTCTATCAACTGAAGCTTTCTTT
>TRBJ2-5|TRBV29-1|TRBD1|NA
CSVRSLTGMAGRETQYF
TGCAGCGTTCGCTCCTTGACAGGGATGGCTGGGCGGGAGACCCAGTACTTC
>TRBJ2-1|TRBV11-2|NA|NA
CASSLRDGAYEQFF
TGTGCCAGCAGCCTACGAGATGGGGCGTATGAGCAGTTCTTC
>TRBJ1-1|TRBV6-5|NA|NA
CASSRDTEAFF
TGTGCCAGCAGCAGGGACACTGAAGCTTTCTTT
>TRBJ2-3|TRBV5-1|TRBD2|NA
CASSLRTSGSTDTQYF
TGCGCCAGCAGCTTGCGGACTAGCGGGAGCACAGATACGCAGTATTTT
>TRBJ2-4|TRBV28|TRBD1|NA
CASSPYRGRATKNIQYF
TGTGCCAGCAGTCCCTACAGGGGGAGAGCGACCAAAAACATTCAGTACTTC
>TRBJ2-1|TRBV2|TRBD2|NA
CASRNIGLAYQFF
TGTGCCAGCAGGAATATCGGACTAGCGTACCAGTTCTTC
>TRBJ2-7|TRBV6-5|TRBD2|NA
CASRKGTSGGYEQYF
TGTGCCAGCAGAAAGGGGACTAGCGGGGGCTACGAGCAGTACTTC
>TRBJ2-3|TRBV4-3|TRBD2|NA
CASSQIAGVVDTQYF
TGCGCCAGCAGCCAAATAGCGGGGGTTGTGGATACGCAGTATTTT
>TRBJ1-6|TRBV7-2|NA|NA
CASSLAGPPNSPLHF
TGTGCCAGCAGCTTAGCGGGCCCACCCAATTCACCCCTCCACTTT
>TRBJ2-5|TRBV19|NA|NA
CASSISRQETQYF
TGTGCCAGTAGTATAAGCAGGCAAGAGACCCAGTACTTC
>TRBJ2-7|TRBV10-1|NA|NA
CASSESGPHSYEQYF
TGCGCCAGCAGTGAGAGCGGTCCGCATAGTTACGAGCAGTACTTC
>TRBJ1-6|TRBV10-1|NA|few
CASLKPGPGEFNSPLHF
TGCGCCAGCCTAAAACCCGGGCCAGGGGAATTCAATTCACCCCTCCACTTT
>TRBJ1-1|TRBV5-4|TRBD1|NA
CASSPGTGDGRNTEAFF
TGTGCCAGCAGCCCCGGGACAGGGGACGGGAGGAACACTGAAGCTTTCTTT
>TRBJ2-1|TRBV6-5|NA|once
CASSYLGDEQFF
TGTGCCAGCAGTTACTTAGGGGATGAGCAGTTCTTC
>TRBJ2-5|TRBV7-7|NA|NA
CASSPDYFQETQYF
TGTGCCAGCAGCCCGGACTATTTCCAAGAGACCCAGTACTTC
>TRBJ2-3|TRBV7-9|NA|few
CASSFDNTQYF
TGTGCCAGCAGCTTCGACAATACGCAGTATTTT
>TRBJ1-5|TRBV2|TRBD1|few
CASLGQGNQPQHF
TGTGCCAGCCTTGGACAGGGCAATCAGCCCCAGCATTTT
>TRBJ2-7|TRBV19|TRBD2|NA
CASSPMTSGYEQYF
TGTGCCAGTAGTCCGATGACTAGCGGATACGAGCAGTACTTC
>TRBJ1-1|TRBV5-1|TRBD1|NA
CASSRGTGHKHTEAFF
TGCGCCAGCAGCCGAGGGACAGGGCACAAACACACTGAAGCTTTCTTT
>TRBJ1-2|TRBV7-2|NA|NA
CASSSLIGQVNGYTF
TGTGCCAGCAGCTCCTTGATAGGACAAGTTAATGGCTACACCTTC
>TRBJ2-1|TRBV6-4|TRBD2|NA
CASSDSGGGYNEQFF
TGTGCCAGCAGTGACTCTGGGGGGGGATACAATGAGCAGTTCTTC
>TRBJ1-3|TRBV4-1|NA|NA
CASSQEQLGNNPPGNTIYF
TGCGCCAGCAGCCAAGAGCAACTAGGCAACAACCCCCCCGGAAACACCATATATTTT
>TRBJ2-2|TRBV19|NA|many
CASSIRGFSNTGELFF
TGTGCCAGTAGTATTCGGGGATTTAGTAACACCGGGGAGCTGTTTTTT
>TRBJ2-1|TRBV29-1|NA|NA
CSVFGGQITDEQFF
TGCAGCGTTTTTGGAGGACAGATTACGGATGAGCAGTTCTTC
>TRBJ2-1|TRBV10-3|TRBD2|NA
CAISAPGVAGLISYNEQFF
TGTGCCATCAGTGCCCCGGGGGTAGCGGGACTAATCTCCTACAATGAGCAGTTCTTC
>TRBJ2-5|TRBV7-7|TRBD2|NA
CASSLQSGGQETQYF
TGTGCCAGCAGCTTACAGTCGGGAGGCCAAGAGACCCAGTACTTC
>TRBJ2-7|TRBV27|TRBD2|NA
CASSLGGGGNYEQYF
TGTGCCAGCAGTTTAGGGGGGGGAGGTAATTACGAGCAGTACTTC
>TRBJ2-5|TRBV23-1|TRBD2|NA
CASSQTTSGRETQYF
TGCGCCAGCAGTCAGACGACTAGCGGGCGGGAGACCCAGTACTTC
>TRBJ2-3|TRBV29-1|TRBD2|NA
CSVEEISAASGSLTDTQYF
TGCAGCGTTGAAGAAATCTCCGCGGCTAGCGGGAGCCTCACAGATACGCAGTATTTT
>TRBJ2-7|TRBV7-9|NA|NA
CASSLFLGLALYEQYF
TGTGCCAGCAGCTTATTTTTAGGACTGGCTCTCTACGAGCAGTACTTC
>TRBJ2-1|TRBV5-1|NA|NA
CASSLEIAVSYNEQFF
TGCGCCAGCAGCTTGGAGATAGCGGTCTCCTACAATGAGCAGTTCTTC
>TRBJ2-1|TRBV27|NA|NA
CASSLTTRENEQFF
TGTGCCAGCAGTTTAACTACTAGGGAAAATGAGCAGTTCTTC
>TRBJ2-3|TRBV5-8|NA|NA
CASSLEARTSTDTQYF
TGTGCCAGCAGCTTGGAGGCCCGGACTAGCACAGATACGCAGTATTTT
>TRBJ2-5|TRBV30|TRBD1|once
CACGPGTGGETQYF
TGTGCCTGTGGTCCCGGGACAGGGGGGGAGACCCAGTACTTC
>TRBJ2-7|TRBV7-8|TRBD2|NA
CASGVAGADYEQYF
TGTGCCAGCGGGGTAGCGGGAGCCGACTACGAGCAGTACTTC
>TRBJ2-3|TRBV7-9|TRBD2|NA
CASSQSGASTDTQYF
TGTGCCAGCAGCCAGAGCGGGGCTAGCACAGATACGCAGTATTTT
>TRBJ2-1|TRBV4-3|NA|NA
CASSQGTPWSNEQFF
TGCGCCAGCAGCCAAGGGACACCGTGGTCCAATGAGCAGTTCTTC
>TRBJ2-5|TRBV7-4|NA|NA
CASTQTRAQETQYF
TGTGCCAGCACCCAAACCAGGGCTCAAGAGACCCAGTACTTC
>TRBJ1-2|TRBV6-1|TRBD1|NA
CASTTGAKDGYTF
TGTGCCAGCACGACAGGGGCGAAGGATGGCTACACCTTC
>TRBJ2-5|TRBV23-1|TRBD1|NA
CASSLLADRDQETQYF
TGCGCCAGCAGTCTCCTCGCGGACAGGGACCAAGAGACCCAGTACTTC
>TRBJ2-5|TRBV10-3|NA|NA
CAISVIGGGETQYF
TGTGCCATCAGTGTAATCGGGGGTGGCGAGACCCAGTACTTC
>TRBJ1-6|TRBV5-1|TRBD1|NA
CASRDRASIGNSPLHF
TGCGCCAGCCGGGACAGGGCCTCCATCGGCAATTCACCCCTCCACTTT
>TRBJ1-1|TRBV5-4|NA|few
CASSSRTEAFF
TGTGCCAGCAGCTCCAGGACTGAAGCTTTCTTT
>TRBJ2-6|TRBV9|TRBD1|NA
CASSVARGQDSSGANVLTF
TGTGCCAGCAGCGTAGCTAGGGGACAGGACAGCTCTGGGGCCAACGTCCTGACTTTC
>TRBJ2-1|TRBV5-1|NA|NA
CASSLVPDNEQFF
TGCGCCAGCAGCTTGGTTCCGGACAATGAGCAGTTCTTC
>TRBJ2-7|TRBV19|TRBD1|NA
CASSPGTGLKYF
TGTGCCAGTAGTCCCGGGACAGGGTTGAAGTACTTC